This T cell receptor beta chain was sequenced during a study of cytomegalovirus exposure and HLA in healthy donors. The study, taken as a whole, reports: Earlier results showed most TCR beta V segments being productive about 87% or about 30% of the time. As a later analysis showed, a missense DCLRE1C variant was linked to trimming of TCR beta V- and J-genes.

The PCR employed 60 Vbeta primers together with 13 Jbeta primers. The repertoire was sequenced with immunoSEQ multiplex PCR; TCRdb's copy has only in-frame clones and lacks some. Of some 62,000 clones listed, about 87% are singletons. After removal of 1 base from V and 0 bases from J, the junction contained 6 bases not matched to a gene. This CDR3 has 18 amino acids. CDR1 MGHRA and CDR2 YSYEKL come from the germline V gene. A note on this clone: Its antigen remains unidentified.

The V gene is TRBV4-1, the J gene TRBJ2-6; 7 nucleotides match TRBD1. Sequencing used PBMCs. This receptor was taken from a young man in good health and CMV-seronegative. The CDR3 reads CASSQVPGQHSGANVLTF. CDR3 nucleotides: TGCGCCAGCAGCCAAGTACCGGGACAGCACTCTGGGGCCAACGTCCTGACTTTC.